The 18 T cell receptor beta chains given below trace back to one sample, sequenced in a study of a mutant IDH1 vaccine in newly diagnosed glioma. Sequenced by immunoSEQ multiplex PCR; TCRdb stores in-frame clones only, minus some. The sample lists roughly 41,000 clones; about 78% were seen once. Time point described: baseline, week 1 (first vaccination visit). This sample's treatment: pre-vaccination baseline after standard-of-care therapy. This material consisted of PBMCs, taken from a glioma patient treated with radiotherapy, temozolomide or both. These receptors came from a man in his forties with glioma. Some clones in this sample may be carry-over from other donors' samples.

The CDR3 sequence: CASSRGQLMRNTEAFF. In DNA, the CDR3 is TGTGCCAGCAGCCGCGGACAGCTCATGAGGAACACTGAAGCTTTCTTT. This chain uses TRBV5-4 with TRBJ1-1; tentative D call: TRBD1 (6 bases). V was trimmed by 4 bases and J by 1 base, leaving 17 bases between them. The CDR3 consists of 16 residues. The germline gives CDR1 SGHNT, CDR2 YYREEE (reference sequence).

The rearrangement links TRBV7-2 to TRBJ2-5; 9 bases line up with TRBD2. The germline CDR1 and CDR2 sequences are SGHTA and FQGNSA. This CDR3 is 13 amino acids long. J gave up 4 bases and V 3 bases, and 0 bases lay outside the gene matches. CDR3 nucleotide sequence: TGTGCCAGCAGCTTTAGCGGGGGAGAGACCCAGTACTTC. It translates to CASSFSGGETQYF.

The chain has TRBV4-1 and TRBJ1-1; D is unresolved. The CDR3 totals 15 residues. Germline V gene sequence: CDR1 MGHRA, CDR2 YSYEKL. V was shortened by 0 bases and J by 4 bases, with 12 bases between the two germline ends. The CDR3 DNA is TGCGCCAGCAGCCAAGAGTGGGCGCCGGGCACTGAAGCTTTCTTT. Protein: CASSQEWAPGTEAFF.

J is TRBJ2-7 and V is TRBV29-1; D unresolved. The CDR3 consists of 12 residues. Germline CDR1 and CDR2: SQVTM and ANQGSEA. Trimming took off 7 bases at V and 5 bases at J, with 15 bases between the two ends. CDR3 in amino acids: CSGNLGSNEQYF. In nucleotides, the CDR3 is TGCAGCGGGAACCTAGGCTCAAACGAGCAGTACTTC.

V and J are TRBV5-1 and TRBJ2-7; 7 bases agree with TRBD1. Trimming took 0 bases from V and 5 from J; bases not matched to a gene: 8. The CDR3 runs to 15 residues. CDR1 SGHRS and CDR2 YFSETQ come from the germline V gene. CDR3 loop: CASSLARGLRDEQYF. For the CDR3, the DNA is TGCGCCAGCAGCTTGGCTAGGGGGCTTCGCGACGAGCAGTACTTC.

V and J are TRBV11-1 and TRBJ2-7, with TRBD1 identical over 9 bases. Germline V gives CDR1 SGHAT, CDR2 FQDESV (reference sequence). CDR3 length: 15 residues. V trimming: 7 bases; J trimming: 1 base; junction bases outside the gene matches: 8. Here the CDR3 reads CASNFPGQGSYEQYF. CDR3 in DNA: TGTGCCAGCAACTTTCCGGGACAGGGATCCTACGAGCAGTACTTC.

The chain links TRBV11-2 to TRBJ2-2, with D maybe TRBD2 (6 bases). Germline V lookup: CDR1 SGHAT, CDR2 FQNNGV. The length of the CDR3 is 16 residues. Trimming pared 5 bases from V and 5 bases from J, leaving 18 bases between. DNA of the CDR3: TGTGCCAGCAGCCGCGGGACCGAGCGTTGGACCGGGGAGCTGTTTTTT. Its translation is CASSRGTERWTGELFF. Full variable domain (remainder filled in from reference TRBV11-2 and TRBJ2-2): EAGVAQSPRYKIIEKRQSVAFWCNPISGHATLYWYQQILGQGPKLLIQFQNNGVVDDSQLPKDRFSAERLKGVDSTLKIQPAKLEDSAVYLCASSRGTERWTGELFFGEGSRLTVL.

The chain couples TRBV7-9 to TRBJ1-1, with D possibly matching TRBD1 (5 bases). Germline CDR1 SEHNR, CDR2 FQNEAQ (reference sequence). Trimming took 6 bases from V and 6 from J, leaving 17 bases between them. The CDR3 is 14 amino acids. The CDR3 DNA follows: TGTGCCAGCAGACGACAGAATCCTACGCCTGAAGCTTTCTTT. Its protein product is CASRRQNPTPEAFF.

This clone was observed a few times. The chain employs TRBV28 and TRBJ2-7; TRBD2 agrees at 7 bases. The CDR3 length is 13 residues. The germline V gene has CDR1 MDHEN and CDR2 SYDVKM. V dropped 7 bases and J dropped 7; count of bases not matched to a gene: 10. DNA for the CDR3: TGTGCCAGCATGGGTGGGGGGGTTTGGGAGCAGTACTTC. This translates into CASMGGGVWEQYF.

The chain joins TRBV11-1 to TRBJ1-1; D possibly corresponds to TRBD1 (6 bases). This CDR3 is 16 amino acids long. Looked up from germline, CDR1 is SGHAT and CDR2 is FQDESV (reference sequence). Trimming removed 1 base at V and 0 bases at J, with 12 bases between. The CDR3 bases are TGTGCCAGCAGCTTAGGCCACAGGGTTATGAACACTGAAGCTTTCTTT. The encoded protein is CASSLGHRVMNTEAFF.

This clone has only a few counts. The chain has TRBV7-6 and TRBJ2-3, with D possibly matching TRBD1 (6 bases). The CDR3 runs 15 residues. The V and J ends lost 5 bases and 2 bases respectively, with 14 bases between them. The germline V gene has CDR1 SGHVS and CDR2 FNYEAQ. CDR3 bases: TGTGCCAGCAGCGTAGGACAGAGGTTCACAGATACGCAGTATTTT. Translating it yields CASSVGQRFTDTQYF. Using reference TRBV7-6 and TRBJ2-3 for the parts outside the CDR3, the full variable domain is GAGVSQSPRYKVTKRGQDVALRCDPISGHVSLYWYRQALGQGPEFLTYFNYEAQQDKSGLPNDRFSAERPEGSISTLTIQRTEQRDSAMYRCASSVGQRFTDTQYFGPGTRLTVL.

This rearrangement joins TRBV2 to TRBJ2-2; D is undetermined. V was pared by 7 bases and J by 2 bases, with 11 bases between. CDR1 is SNHLY and CDR2 is FYNNEI in the germline V gene. The CDR3 extends over 14 amino acids. The CDR3 bases are TGTGCCAGCATCAGAGGAAGCAACACCGGGGAGCTGTTTTTT. Amino acid sequence: CASIRGSNTGELFF.

The rearrangement joins TRBV5-1 to TRBJ1-1; D is uncertain. The CDR3 runs to 15 residues. V lost 0 bases and J 0 bases, leaving 9 bases between the germline ends. Germline V gives CDR1 SGHRS, CDR2 YFSETQ. This chain's CDR3 is CASSLAEGLNTEAFF. The CDR3 region has the DNA TGCGCCAGCAGCTTGGCCGAAGGACTGAACACTGAAGCTTTCTTT.

V is TRBV6-1 and J is TRBJ1-1; D is undetermined. The germline V gene has CDR1 MNHNS and CDR2 SASEGT. The CDR3 loop spans 14 amino acids. Trimming shortened V by 0 bases and J by 1 base, and 6 bases separated the two germline ends. The CDR3 DNA follows: TGTGCCAGCAGTGAAGCGGGAGGGAACACTGAAGCTTTCTTT. It yields the protein CASSEAGGNTEAFF.

The chain links TRBV6-5 to TRBJ2-7; D may be TRBD1 (5 bases). CDR1 and CDR2 from the germline V gene are MNHEY and SVGAGI. V gave up 4 bases and J gave up 1 base, with 17 bases separating them. This CDR3 is 16 amino acids long. The CDR3 region is CASSSTGAAPSYEQYF. The CDR3 DNA reads as TGTGCCAGCAGTTCTACAGGAGCAGCCCCGTCCTACGAGCAGTACTTC.

V is TRBV27 and J is TRBJ2-1; weak D call: TRBD1 (7 bases). Germline-derived CDR1 and CDR2 are MNHEY and SMNVEV (reference sequence). The CDR3 length is 15 residues. Trimming shortened V by 6 bases and J by 10 bases, and 22 bases separated the two germline ends. The CDR3 loop reads CASRGTGATQGEQFF. The DNA for the CDR3 is TGTGCCAGCAGGGGAACGGGGGCCACACAGGGGGAGCAGTTCTTC.

The V and J genes are TRBV19 and TRBJ1-1; D gene unclear. Germline loops: CDR1 LNHDA, CDR2 SQIVND (reference sequence). The CDR3 is 13 amino acids. Trimming left V 1 base short and J 5 bases short, with 8 bases between. CDR3 coding DNA: TGTGCCAGTAGTATAGGGTCCAGGACTGAAGCTTTCTTT. Protein: CASSIGSRTEAFF.

The chain carries TRBV27 and TRBJ2-7; D gene uncertain. Per the germline V gene, CDR1 is MNHEY and CDR2 is SMNVEV (reference sequence). The germline V and J ends were trimmed by 4 bases and 4 bases, with 11 bases remaining between them. The CDR3 has 13 residues. The chain's CDR3 is CASSSEVGYEQYF. In DNA, the CDR3 is TGTGCCAGCAGTTCTGAAGTGGGTTACGAGCAGTACTTC.